This T cell receptor beta chain was recovered during a study of immune characterization of retroperitoneal liposarcoma. TCRdb re-derived calls from the PCR reads in MiXCR, one entry per CDR3 protein. The repertoire consists of thousands of distinct CDR3 sequences, with under 35% occurring once and the leading ten covering roughly 10%. Germline assignment: CDR1 MNHNS and CDR2 SASEGT. The CDR3 consists of 14 residues. The sample taken for sequencing was blood. The receptor's source is a female donor with retroperitoneal liposarcoma. The rearrangement uses TRBV6-1 and TRBJ2-1; D remains unclear. The J call is doubtful: the DNA matches TRBJ2-5 better. This CDR3 reads CASSVGSGQETQYF. DNA for the CDR3: TGTGCCAGCAGTGTAGGGTCAGGCCAAGAGACCCAGTACTTC.